These T cell receptor beta chains were read from a single sample in a study of shared clonotypes between healthy human individuals. Profiled with immunoSEQ multiplex PCR; TCRdb holds only in-frame clones, not every one. The sample has about 2.4 million clones, 93% seen once. Sequences were obtained from naive CD4+ T cells from PBMCs. The receptors come from a man between 18 and 35 years old in good health. Some clones in this sample may be carry-over from other donors' samples. Both conserved end residues are part of each CDR3. The D gene is left open where the match is weak. Clone sizes are given selectively: once, few, many, or a class where the clone is expanded.

v_gene: TRBV19; d_gene: -; j_gene: TRBJ2-7; abundance: -; CDR3aa: CASSIDFGYEQYF; CDR3nt: TGTGCCAGTAGTATAGACTTCGGCTACGAGCAGTACTTC
v_gene: TRBV5-1; d_gene: TRBD2; j_gene: TRBJ2-3; abundance: -; CDR3aa: CASSTGTSANTQYF; CDR3nt: TGCGCCAGCAGCACCGGGACTAGCGCAAATACGCAGTATTTT
v_gene: TRBV29-1; d_gene: -; j_gene: TRBJ2-1; abundance: -; CDR3aa: CSVEGGIETYNEQFF; CDR3nt: TGCAGCGTTGAAGGAGGGATCGAGACCTACAATGAGCAGTTCTTC
v_gene: TRBV9; d_gene: -; j_gene: TRBJ2-7; abundance: few; CDR3aa: CASSGGTLRREQYF; CDR3nt: TGTGCCAGCAGCGGCGGGACCCTCAGGAGGGAGCAGTACTTC
v_gene: TRBV4-1; d_gene: TRBD1; j_gene: TRBJ1-3; abundance: few; CDR3aa: CASSLRTGSENTIYF; CDR3nt: TGCGCCAGCAGCCTTCGGACAGGGTCGGAAAACACCATATATTTT
v_gene: TRBV7-2; d_gene: TRBD1; j_gene: TRBJ1-1; abundance: -; CDR3aa: CASSLFTGGTNTEAFF; CDR3nt: TGTGCCAGCAGCTTATTCACAGGGGGGACGAACACTGAAGCTTTCTTT
v_gene: TRBV7-3; d_gene: -; j_gene: TRBJ2-6; abundance: once; CDR3aa: CASSTGPGRVLTF; CDR3nt: TGTGCCAGCAGCACAGGACCCGGTAGGGTCCTGACTTTC
v_gene: TRBV5-1; d_gene: -; j_gene: TRBJ2-7; abundance: once; CDR3aa: CASSVEGYEQYF; CDR3nt: TGCGCCAGCAGCGTGGAGGGCTACGAGCAGTACTTC
v_gene: TRBV5-4; d_gene: TRBD2; j_gene: TRBJ2-1; abundance: -; CDR3aa: CASSRGVGTSGSYEQFF; CDR3nt: TGTGCCAGCAGCAGGGGCGTAGGGACTAGCGGGAGTTATGAGCAGTTCTTC
v_gene: TRBV5-1; d_gene: TRBD2; j_gene: TRBJ2-1; abundance: -; CDR3aa: CASSAQLAGGNEQFF; CDR3nt: TGCGCCAGCAGCGCCCAACTAGCGGGAGGCAATGAGCAGTTCTTC
v_gene: TRBV6-6; d_gene: -; j_gene: TRBJ2-7; abundance: -; CDR3aa: CASSYSEAYEQYF; CDR3nt: TGTGCCAGCAGTTATTCGGAGGCCTACGAGCAGTACTTC
v_gene: TRBV7-9; d_gene: -; j_gene: TRBJ2-1; abundance: -; CDR3aa: CASSSAPKGGMGLPPGEFF; CDR3nt: TGTGCCAGCAGCTCCGCCCCGAAAGGGGGGATGGGACTCCCCCCCGGCGAGTTCTTC
v_gene: TRBV10-1; d_gene: -; j_gene: TRBJ1-1; abundance: -; CDR3aa: CASSEKGTNTEAFF; CDR3nt: TGCGCCAGCAGTGAGAAGGGGACGAACACTGAAGCTTTCTTT
v_gene: TRBV7-8; d_gene: TRBD1; j_gene: TRBJ2-1; abundance: -; CDR3aa: CASSPRTGGMYNEQFF; CDR3nt: TGTGCCAGCAGCCCAAGGACAGGGGGCATGTACAATGAGCAGTTCTTC
v_gene: TRBV7-3; d_gene: TRBD2; j_gene: TRBJ2-3; abundance: -; CDR3aa: CASSLTSSISTDTQYF; CDR3nt: TGTGCCAGCAGCTTGACTAGCTCTATTAGCACAGATACGCAGTATTTT
v_gene: TRBV30; d_gene: -; j_gene: TRBJ1-5; abundance: -; CDR3aa: CAWSPQGNQPQHF; CDR3nt: TGTGCCTGGAGTCCGCAGGGGAATCAGCCCCAGCATTTT
v_gene: TRBV11-2; d_gene: -; j_gene: TRBJ1-1; abundance: -; CDR3aa: CASSFAAGVNTEAFF; CDR3nt: TGTGCCAGCAGCTTCGCGGCAGGGGTGAACACTGAAGCTTTCTTT
v_gene: TRBV29-1; d_gene: -; j_gene: TRBJ2-5; abundance: -; CDR3aa: CSVEQIIAETQYF; CDR3nt: TGCAGCGTTGAACAAATCATAGCAGAGACCCAGTACTTC
v_gene: TRBV18; d_gene: -; j_gene: TRBJ2-3; abundance: -; CDR3aa: CASSPWIQGTDTQYF; CDR3nt: TGTGCCAGCTCACCGTGGATCCAAGGCACAGATACGCAGTATTTT
v_gene: TRBV28; d_gene: -; j_gene: TRBJ1-1; abundance: -; CDR3aa: CASSSPTPDSLKAFF; CDR3nt: TGTGCCAGCAGTTCCCCGACCCCGGACTCTCTTAAAGCTTTCTTT
v_gene: TRBV9; d_gene: -; j_gene: TRBJ2-6; abundance: once; CDR3aa: CASSVFSNGANVLTF; CDR3nt: TGTGCCAGCAGCGTATTTAGTAACGGGGCCAACGTCCTGACTTTC
v_gene: TRBV2; d_gene: TRBD1; j_gene: TRBJ2-5; abundance: -; CDR3aa: CASRPAGQGVRETQYF; CDR3nt: TGTGCCAGCAGGCCCGCGGGACAGGGGGTCCGGGAGACCCAGTACTTC
v_gene: TRBV7-8; d_gene: -; j_gene: TRBJ1-1; abundance: once; CDR3aa: CASSSMKGGRVHTEAFF; CDR3nt: TGTGCCAGCAGCTCCATGAAAGGGGGGCGCGTCCACACTGAAGCTTTCTTT
v_gene: TRBV2; d_gene: -; j_gene: TRBJ2-1; abundance: once; CDR3aa: CASSEAITGEQFF; CDR3nt: TGTGCCAGCAGTGAAGCGATAACGGGTGAGCAGTTCTTC
v_gene: TRBV7-2; d_gene: -; j_gene: TRBJ2-7; abundance: -; CDR3aa: CASSFLGRGMYYEQYF; CDR3nt: TGTGCCAGCAGCTTCCTCGGACGGGGAATGTACTACGAGCAGTACTTC
v_gene: TRBV2; d_gene: -; j_gene: TRBJ2-4; abundance: -; CDR3aa: CASSERGGIQYF; CDR3nt: TGTGCCAGCAGTGAACGGGGTGGCATTCAGTACTTC
v_gene: TRBV4-3; d_gene: TRBD2; j_gene: TRBJ2-7; abundance: -; CDR3aa: CASSQAKTSDSYEQYF; CDR3nt: TGCGCCAGCAGCCAAGCCAAGACTAGCGACTCCTACGAGCAGTACTTC
v_gene: TRBV11-3; d_gene: -; j_gene: TRBJ2-7; abundance: -; CDR3aa: CASSLAGAYEQYF; CDR3nt: TGTGCCAGCAGCTTAGCGGGGGCCTACGAGCAGTACTTC
v_gene: TRBV15; d_gene: -; j_gene: TRBJ1-2; abundance: -; CDR3aa: CATSRERGAYGYTF; CDR3nt: TGTGCCACCAGCAGAGAAAGAGGGGCCTATGGCTACACCTTC
v_gene: TRBV19; d_gene: TRBD1; j_gene: TRBJ1-5; abundance: -; CDR3aa: CATAPGQGHQPQHF; CDR3nt: TGTGCCACCGCACCCGGACAGGGCCACCAGCCCCAGCATTTT
v_gene: TRBV11-2; d_gene: -; j_gene: TRBJ2-3; abundance: -; CDR3aa: CALSRGSTDTQYF; CDR3nt: TGTGCCCTCAGTCGGGGAAGCACAGATACGCAGTATTTT
v_gene: TRBV6-7; d_gene: -; j_gene: TRBJ2-1; abundance: -; CDR3aa: CASRRGKQGASGKNEQFF; CDR3nt: TGTGCCAGCAGGCGTGGAAAACAGGGGGCTAGCGGGAAAAATGAGCAGTTCTTC
v_gene: TRBV5-5; d_gene: -; j_gene: TRBJ1-5; abundance: -; CDR3aa: CASSGGFRYSNQPQHF; CDR3nt: TGTGCCAGCAGCGGGGGGTTTAGATATAGCAATCAGCCCCAGCATTTT
v_gene: TRBV7-2; d_gene: -; j_gene: TRBJ1-1; abundance: -; CDR3aa: CASSLGHGGAFF; CDR3nt: TGTGCCAGCAGCCTGGGACACGGTGGCGCTTTCTTT
v_gene: TRBV6-1; d_gene: -; j_gene: TRBJ1-4; abundance: few; CDR3aa: CASSEAPDRGVFF; CDR3nt: TGTGCCAGCAGTGAAGCTCCTGACCGGGGGGTGTTTTTT
v_gene: TRBV2; d_gene: -; j_gene: TRBJ2-7; abundance: -; CDR3aa: CASSEEGGSYYEQYF; CDR3nt: TGTGCCAGCAGTGAAGAGGGAGGCAGTTACTACGAGCAGTACTTC
v_gene: TRBV19; d_gene: TRBD1; j_gene: TRBJ2-1; abundance: -; CDR3aa: CASTPGQGRSEQFF; CDR3nt: TGTGCCAGTACCCCGGGACAGGGCAGGAGTGAGCAGTTCTTC
v_gene: TRBV11-2; d_gene: TRBD1; j_gene: TRBJ1-3; abundance: -; CDR3aa: CASEQGNSGNTIYF; CDR3nt: TGTGCCAGCGAACAGGGGAACTCTGGAAACACCATATATTTT
v_gene: TRBV5-1; d_gene: -; j_gene: TRBJ2-3; abundance: -; CDR3aa: CASSLAGTDTQYF; CDR3nt: TGCGCCAGCAGCTTGGCTGGAACAGATACGCAGTATTTT
v_gene: TRBV29-1; d_gene: -; j_gene: TRBJ2-7; abundance: -; CDR3aa: CSVGGGKFYEQYF; CDR3nt: TGCAGCGTTGGAGGCGGAAAGTTCTACGAGCAGTACTTC